The 13 T cell receptor beta chains in this list originate from one sample, sequenced in a study of kidney transplant recipient with SARS-CoV-2 infection. One entry per CDR3 protein results from TCRdb running MiXCR on the reads. The sample yields 200,000 to 300,000 distinct CDR3 sequences, roughly 26% seen once. The sample was a blood sample, taken at baseline and on day 111 from a kidney transplant recipient. These receptors all stem from a male patient between 25 and 39 years old who had COVID-19 and was a kidney transplant recipient. These T cells may partly come from the graft donor.

As to this clonotype: Given a much more abundant clone one base away, this may be a read error. The chain employs TRBV4-3 and TRBJ2-7; TRBD2 matches 14 bases. Germline V lookup: CDR1 LGHNA, CDR2 YSLEER. This CDR3 spans 15 amino acids. The CDR3 region is CASGQGLAGGLEQYF. As DNA, the CDR3 is TGCGCCAGCGGCCAAGGACTAGCGGGAGGTCTCGAGCAGTACTTC.

This clonotype was seen a few times. The chain carries TRBV5-4 and TRBJ2-1; 8 nucleotides line up with TRBD2. The germline gives CDR1 SGHNT, CDR2 YYREEE (reference sequence). With 0 bases clipped from V and 5 bases from J, the junction kept 4 bases outside the gene matches. The CDR3 has 15 amino acids. The CDR3 nucleotides read TGTGCCAGCAGCTTGGGACTAGCGCTCGACAATGAGCAGTTCTTC. Its translation: CASSLGLALDNEQFF.

In the case of this clonotype: A read error is possible here, since a much larger clone lies one base away. Because the CDR3 is missing its conserved closing phenylalanine or tryptophan, this is likely a read error. The chain is built from TRBV18 and TRBJ1-1; TRBD1 is a possible D gene (5 bases). Germline values: CDR1 KGHSH, CDR2 LQKENI. V was clipped by 0 bases and J by 4 bases, with 12 bases between them. The CDR3 covers 15 residues. The CDR3 loop reads CASSPPIRVGTEAFL. CDR3 nucleotide sequence: TGTGCCAGCTCACCACCGATCAGGGTTGGCACTGAAGCTTTCCTT.

As concerns this clonotype: Possible read error: a much larger clone is one base away. V usage is TRBV19 and J usage is TRBJ1-2; tentative D call: TRBD1 (6 bases). The CDR3 extends over 14 amino acids. Germline CDR1 is LNHDA and CDR2 is SQIVND (reference sequence). The CDR3 sequence: CANSIGGSSYGYTF. The DNA for the CDR3 is TGTGCCAATAGTATTGGGGGCAGCTCCTATGGCTACACCTTC.

With respect to this clonotype: A much larger clone lies one base from this, so it may be a read error. J is TRBJ1-2 and V is TRBV7-1; D remains ambiguous. TRBV7-1 counts as an open reading frame of uncertain function. V shed 5 bases and J shed 4 bases, with 23 bases lying between them. This CDR3 contains 17 residues. CDR3 residues: CASSRIPHEGRTYGYTF. Here the CDR3 DNA reads TGTGCCAGCAGCCGAATTCCTCACGAGGGAAGGACCTATGGCTACACCTTC.

V usage is TRBV6-4 and J usage is TRBJ2-3; 9 bases fit TRBD2. V dropped 0 bases and J dropped 4; count of bases not matched to a gene: 5. The CDR3 is made up of 16 amino acids. Germline CDR1 MRHNA, CDR2 SNTAGT. CDR3 in amino acids: CASSDSSGRGADTQYF. The CDR3 nucleotides are TGTGCCAGCAGTGACTCTAGCGGGAGAGGGGCAGATACGCAGTATTTT.

At least ten counts were recorded for this clonotype. The chain is built from TRBV6-5 and TRBJ2-7; 10 bases are a match to TRBD2. V dropped 6 bases and J dropped 3; count of bases not matched to a gene: 8. Germline loops: CDR1 MNHEY, CDR2 SVGAGI. The CDR3 is made up of 15 amino acids. For the CDR3, the DNA is TGTGCCAGCAGGACCGGGACTAGCGCCTACTACGAGCAGTACTTC. Residues: CASRTGTSAYYEQYF.

The count of this clonotype is one. This clone may be a read error of a much larger clone one base away. This sequence joins TRBV12-3 or TRBV12-4 and TRBJ2-3; the D gene is possibly TRBD2 (5 bases). This CDR3 spans 14 amino acids. V lost 3 bases to trimming and J lost 2 bases, with 9 bases between them. The CDR3 loop is CASSLLRATDTQYF. CDR3 DNA: TGTGCCAGCAGTTTGTTGCGGGCCACAGATACGCAGTATTTT.

This clonotype was observed many times. The rearrangement uses TRBV2 and TRBJ1-5; D call uncertain. V lost 8 bases and J 5 bases, leaving 13 bases between the germline ends. The CDR3 is 13 amino acids. From germline, CDR1 is SNHLY and CDR2 FYNNEI. DNA of the CDR3: TGTGCCAGCCTTCCTATGCGAGATCAGCCCCAGCATTTT. This sequence encodes CASLPMRDQPQHF.

Of note for this clonotype: This clone may be a read error of a much larger clone one base away. V gene TRBV5-6 combines with J gene TRBJ1-2; D is ambiguous. CDR1 SGHDT and CDR2 YYEEEE come from the germline V gene. Trimming pared 6 bases from V and 4 bases from J, leaving 22 bases between. The CDR3 runs to 16 residues. The CDR3 nucleotides are TGTGCCAGCATACCGTCCAATAGTCGAAAGACCTATGGCTACACCTTC. This codes for CASIPSNSRKTYGYTF.

This clonotype appeared many times. CDR3 DNA: TGTGCCAGCAGCTTGGCGGACAGGGTGTCCTACGAGCAGTACTTC. It is translated as CASSLADRVSYEQYF. This chain connects TRBV5-5 to TRBJ2-7, with 8 bases aligning to TRBD1. This CDR3 region has 15 residues. V shed 0 bases and J 1 base; nucleotides not matched to a gene: 3. Germline values: CDR1 SGHKS, CDR2 YYEKEE (reference sequence).

This clonotype was seen repeatedly, ten times or more. The rearrangement links TRBV12-5 to TRBJ1-2, with D possibly being TRBD1 (5 bases). This CDR3 comprises 17 residues. V lost 4 bases, J lost 4 bases, and 22 bases lay in between. Germline V gives CDR1 LGHNT, CDR2 FRNRAP. The CDR3 loop is CASGCAHLQGKTYGYTF. The CDR3 DNA reads TGTGCTAGTGGTTGCGCACATTTGCAGGGAAAGACCTATGGCTACACCTTC. The full variable domain, in which reference TRBV12-5 and TRBJ1-2 provide the parts outside the CDR3, is DARVTQTPRHKVTEMGQEVTMRCQPILGHNTVFWYRQTMMQGLELLAYFRNRAPLDDSGMPKDRFSAEMPDATLATLKIQPSEPRDSAVYFCASGCAHLQGKTYGYTFGSGTRLTVV.

This clonotype was counted ten times or more. The genes are TRBV7-2 and TRBJ1-2; no firm D call. With 5 bases removed from V and 4 bases from J, the gap between germline ends came to 23 bases. CDR3 size: 17 residues. CDR1 is SGHTA, CDR2 FQGNSA, per germline. As DNA, the CDR3 is TGTGCCAGCAGCGTCAGTTTCAGAGACGGAAAGACCTATGGCTACACCTTC. Its translation is CASSVSFRDGKTYGYTF.